The sequence of this T cell receptor (beta chain) was determined in a study of cytomegalovirus exposure and HLA in healthy donors. The wider study: The 550 to 800 first-cohort repertoires and the approximately 110 validation repertoires shared the same platform, a later analysis reported. Regarding the study as a whole: The classifier reportedly diagnosed cytomegalovirus status with high specificity and sensitivity.

Points on this clone: Its specificity is unknown.

Only in-frame clones appear in the TCRdb table, and some are missing; sequencing was by immunoSEQ multiplex PCR. The table shows around 160,000 clones, with 84% occurring only once. The CDR3 is made up of 15 amino acids. CDR1 is MDHEN, CDR2 SYDVKM, per germline. V dropped 6 bases and J dropped 10 bases, with 24 bases sitting between them. V gene TRBV28 combines with J gene TRBJ2-5; possible D gene TRBD2, 5 bases. This receptor was identified in a man in his thirties or forties in good health and CMV-seropositive. Sequenced input: PBMCs. The CDR3 DNA reads as TGTGCCAGCAGCGACTCTGAGGGCTATCTGTCGGGCCAGTACTTC. Translating gives CASSDSEGYLSGQYF. Drawing the rest from reference TRBV28 and TRBJ2-5, the complete variable domain is DVKVTQSSRYLVKRTGEKVFLECVQDMDHENMFWYRQDPGLGLRLIYFSYDVKMKEKGDIPEGYSVSREKKERFSLILESASTNQTSMYLCASSDSEGYLSGQYFGPGTRLLVL.